This entry features one T cell receptor (beta chain) sequence. No antigen is known for it. The entry originates in a study of cytomegalovirus exposure and HLA in healthy donors. General study findings and limits: Association of some 18,000 TCR beta sequences with HLA alleles was found at 0.05 false discovery rate in a later analysis.

The PCR contained 60 Vbeta and 13 Jbeta primers. Clones were sequenced by immunoSEQ multiplex PCR, and TCRdb holds only the in-frame ones, with some missing. The sample records under 200,000 clones, more than 70% being singletons. The CDR3 extends over 13 amino acids. The germline V gene encodes CDR1 SNHLY and CDR2 FYNNEI. V shed 2 bases and J shed 7 bases, with 12 bases lying between them. V is TRBV2 and J is TRBJ2-7; D unclear. The material sequenced was PBMCs. The sequence was obtained from a male donor in good health and CMV-seropositive. This CDR3 is CASSERLAREQYF. For the CDR3, the DNA is TGTGCCAGCAGTGAAAGACTCGCGCGAGAGCAGTACTTC.